This TCR beta chain is drawn from a study of blood T cell repertoires in COVID-19. Study-level information: Whether acute or convalescent, the COVID-19 samples came from the United States, Italy and Spain.

The Seattle site enrolled patients during active infection and followed them longitudinally. The protocol was immunoSEQ multiplex PCR, while the TCRdb copy is restricted to in-frame clones and leaves out a portion. This sample has fewer than 300,000 clones, with roughly 92% found just once. This CDR3 is built from 14 residues. The germline gives CDR1 SGHRS, CDR2 YFSETQ. V gave up 3 bases and J gave up 0 bases, with 6 bases separating them. Sequencing used peripheral blood. The sequence was obtained from a woman aged 25 to 45 with COVID-19, enrolled during active disease. This chain links TRBV5-1 with TRBJ2-2, with D perhaps matching TRBD2 (5 bases). The CDR3 DNA is TGCGCCAGCAGCTCGGGAACGAACACCGGGGAGCTGTTTTTT. This codes for CASSSGTNTGELFF.